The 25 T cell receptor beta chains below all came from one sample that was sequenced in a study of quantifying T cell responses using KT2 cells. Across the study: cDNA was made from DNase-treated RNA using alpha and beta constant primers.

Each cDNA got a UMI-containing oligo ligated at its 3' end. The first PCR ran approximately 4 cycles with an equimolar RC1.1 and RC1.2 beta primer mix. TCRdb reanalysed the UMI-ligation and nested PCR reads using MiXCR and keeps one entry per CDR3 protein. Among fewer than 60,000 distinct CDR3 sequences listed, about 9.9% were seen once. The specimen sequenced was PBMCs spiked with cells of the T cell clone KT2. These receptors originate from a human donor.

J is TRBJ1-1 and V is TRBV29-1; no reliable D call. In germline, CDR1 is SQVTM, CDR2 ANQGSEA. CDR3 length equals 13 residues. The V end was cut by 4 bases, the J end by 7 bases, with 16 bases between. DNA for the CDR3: TGCAGCGTTGTCGCGGTCAGCATTGGTGAAGCTTTCTTT. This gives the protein CSVVAVSIGEAFF.

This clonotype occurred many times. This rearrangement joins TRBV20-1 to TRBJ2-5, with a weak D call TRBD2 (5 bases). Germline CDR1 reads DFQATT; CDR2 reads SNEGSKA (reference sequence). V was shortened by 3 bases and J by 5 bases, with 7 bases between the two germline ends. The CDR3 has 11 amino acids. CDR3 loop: CSASGMETQYF. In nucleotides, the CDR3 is TGCAGTGCTAGCGGGATGGAGACCCAGTACTTC.

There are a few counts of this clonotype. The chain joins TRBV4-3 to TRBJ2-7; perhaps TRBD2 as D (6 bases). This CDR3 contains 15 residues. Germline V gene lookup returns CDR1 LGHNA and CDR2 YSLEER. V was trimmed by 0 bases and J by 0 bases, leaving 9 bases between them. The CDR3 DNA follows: TGCGCCAGCAGCCAAGAGGAGGGCCACTCCTACGAGCAGTACTTC. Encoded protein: CASSQEEGHSYEQYF.

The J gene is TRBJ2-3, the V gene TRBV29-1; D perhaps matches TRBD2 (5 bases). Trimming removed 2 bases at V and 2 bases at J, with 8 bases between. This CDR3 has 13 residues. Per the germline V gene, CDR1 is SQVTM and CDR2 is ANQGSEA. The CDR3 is CSVESDYTDTQYF. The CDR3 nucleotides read TGCAGCGTTGAATCCGACTACACAGATACGCAGTATTTT.

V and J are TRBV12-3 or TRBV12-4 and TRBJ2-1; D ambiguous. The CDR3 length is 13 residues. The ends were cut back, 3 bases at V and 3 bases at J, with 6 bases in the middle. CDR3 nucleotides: TGTGCCAGCAGTTTTGGGGACTACAATGAGCAGTTCTTC. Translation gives CASSFGDYNEQFF.

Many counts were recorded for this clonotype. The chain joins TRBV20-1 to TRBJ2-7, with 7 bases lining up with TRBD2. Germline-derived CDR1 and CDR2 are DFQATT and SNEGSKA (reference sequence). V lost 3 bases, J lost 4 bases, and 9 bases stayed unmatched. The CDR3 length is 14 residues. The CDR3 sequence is CSASSGGRFYEQYF. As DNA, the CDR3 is TGCAGTGCTAGTTCGGGGGGTAGATTTTACGAGCAGTACTTC.

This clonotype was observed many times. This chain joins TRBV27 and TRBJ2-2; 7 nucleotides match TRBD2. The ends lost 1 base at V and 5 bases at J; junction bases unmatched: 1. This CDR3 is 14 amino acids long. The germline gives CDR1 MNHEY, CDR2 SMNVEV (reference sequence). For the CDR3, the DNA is TGTGCCAGCAGTTTATGGGAGGGGACCGGGGAGCTGTTTTTT. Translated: CASSLWEGTGELFF.

The CDR3: CASSQATPSTDTQYF. CDR3 DNA sequence: TGTGCCAGCAGCCAAGCTACTCCTAGCACAGATACGCAGTATTTT. The chain recombines TRBV3-1 with TRBJ2-3, with D unresolved. This CDR3 spans 15 amino acids. V lost 1 base to trimming and J lost 0 bases, with 8 bases between them. Germline CDR1 reads LGHDT; CDR2 reads YNNKEL (reference sequence).

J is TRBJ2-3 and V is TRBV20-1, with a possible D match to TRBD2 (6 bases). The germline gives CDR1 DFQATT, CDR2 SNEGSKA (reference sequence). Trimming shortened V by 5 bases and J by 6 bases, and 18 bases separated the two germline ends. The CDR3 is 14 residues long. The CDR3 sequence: CSAFRGNSGDTQYF. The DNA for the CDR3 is TGCAGTGCTTTCCGCGGGAACTCTGGGGATACGCAGTATTTT.

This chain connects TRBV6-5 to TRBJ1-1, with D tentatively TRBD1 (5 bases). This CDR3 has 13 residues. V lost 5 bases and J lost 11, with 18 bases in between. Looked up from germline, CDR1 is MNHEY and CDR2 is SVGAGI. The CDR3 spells CASSRGWEEGAFF. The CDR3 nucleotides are TGTGCCAGCAGTCGCGGTTGGGAGGAGGGGGCTTTCTTT.

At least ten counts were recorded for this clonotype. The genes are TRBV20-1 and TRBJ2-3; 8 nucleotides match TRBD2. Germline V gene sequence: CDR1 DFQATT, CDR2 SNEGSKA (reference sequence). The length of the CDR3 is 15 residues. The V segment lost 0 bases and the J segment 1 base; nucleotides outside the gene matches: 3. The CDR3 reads CSARDPTSGTDTQYF. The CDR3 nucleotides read TGCAGTGCTAGAGACCCGACTAGCGGCACAGATACGCAGTATTTT.

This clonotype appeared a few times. CDR3 coding DNA: TGCAGCGCCCAACAGGGGGGGATTCAGTACTTC. Its protein is CSAQQGGIQYF. The genes are TRBV29-1 and TRBJ2-4; D may be TRBD1 (8 bases). CDR1 is SQVTM and CDR2 is ANQGSEA in the germline V gene. The CDR3 length is 11 residues. V lost 7 bases, J lost 10 bases, and 14 bases lay in between. The full variable domain, with the rest looked up from reference TRBV29-1 and TRBJ2-4, is SAVISQKPSRDICQRGTSLTIQCQVDSQVTMMFWYRQQPGQSLTLIATANQGSEATYESGFVIDKFPISRPNLTFSTLTVSNMSPEDSSIYLCSAQQGGIQYFGAGTRLSVL.

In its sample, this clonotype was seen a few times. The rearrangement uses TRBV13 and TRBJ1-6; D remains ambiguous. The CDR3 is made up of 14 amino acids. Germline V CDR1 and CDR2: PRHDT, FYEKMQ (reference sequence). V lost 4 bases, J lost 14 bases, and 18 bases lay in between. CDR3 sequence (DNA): TGTGCCAGCAGCTCCCGGCTTTCGGGTACGGCCCTCCACTTT. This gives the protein CASSSRLSGTALHF. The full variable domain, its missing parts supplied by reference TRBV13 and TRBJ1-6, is AAGVIQSPRHLIKEKRETATLKCYPIPRHDTVYWYQQGPGQDPQFLISFYEKMQSDKGSIPDRFSAQQFSDYHSELNMSSLELGDSALYFCASSSRLSGTALHFGNGTRLTVT.

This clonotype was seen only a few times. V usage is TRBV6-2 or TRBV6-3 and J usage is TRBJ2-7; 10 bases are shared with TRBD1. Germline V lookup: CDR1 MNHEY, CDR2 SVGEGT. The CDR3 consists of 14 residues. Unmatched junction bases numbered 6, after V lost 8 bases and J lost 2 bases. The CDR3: CASSAGTGAYEQYF. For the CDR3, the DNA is TGTGCCAGCTCCGCTGGGACAGGGGCCTACGAGCAGTACTTC.

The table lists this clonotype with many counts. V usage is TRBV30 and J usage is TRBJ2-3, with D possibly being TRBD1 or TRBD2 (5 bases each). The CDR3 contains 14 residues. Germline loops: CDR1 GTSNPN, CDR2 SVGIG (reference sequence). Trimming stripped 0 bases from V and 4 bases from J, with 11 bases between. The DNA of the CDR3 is TGTGCCTGGAGTGTACGGAGAGGGGCAGATACGCAGTATTTT. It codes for CAWSVRRGADTQYF. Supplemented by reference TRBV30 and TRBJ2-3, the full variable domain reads SQTIHQWPATLVQPVGSPLSLECTVEGTSNPNLYWYRQAAGRGLQLLFYSVGIGQISSEVPQNLSASRPQDRQFILSSKKLLLSDSGFYLCAWSVRRGADTQYFGPGTRLTVL.

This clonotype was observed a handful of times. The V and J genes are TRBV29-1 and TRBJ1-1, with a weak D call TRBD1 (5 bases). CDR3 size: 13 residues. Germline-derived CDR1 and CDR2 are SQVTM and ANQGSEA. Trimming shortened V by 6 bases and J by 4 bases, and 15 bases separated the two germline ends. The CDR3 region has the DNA TGCAGCGTATGGGACCCCGGGGCCACTGAAGCTTTCTTT. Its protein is CSVWDPGATEAFF.

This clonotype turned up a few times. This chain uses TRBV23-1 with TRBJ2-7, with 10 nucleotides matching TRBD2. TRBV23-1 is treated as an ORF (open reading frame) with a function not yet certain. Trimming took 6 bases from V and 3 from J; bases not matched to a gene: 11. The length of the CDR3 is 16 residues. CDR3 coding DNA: TGCGCCAGCAGGCCCACTACTAGCGGGAAAAACTACGAGCAGTACTTC. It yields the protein CASRPTTSGKNYEQYF.

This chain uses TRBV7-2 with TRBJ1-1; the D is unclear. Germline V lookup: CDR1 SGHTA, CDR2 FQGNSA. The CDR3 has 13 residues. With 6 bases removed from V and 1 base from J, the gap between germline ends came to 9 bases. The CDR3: CASRTSGNTEAFF. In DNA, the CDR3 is TGTGCCAGCAGGACTAGCGGGAACACTGAAGCTTTCTTT.

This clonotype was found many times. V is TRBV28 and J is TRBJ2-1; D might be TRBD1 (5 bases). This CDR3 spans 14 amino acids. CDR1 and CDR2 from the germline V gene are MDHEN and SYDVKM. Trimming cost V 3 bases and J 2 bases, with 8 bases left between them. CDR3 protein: CASSLGRTYNEQFF. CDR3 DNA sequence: TGTGCCAGCAGTTTGGGGCGGACCTACAATGAGCAGTTCTTC.

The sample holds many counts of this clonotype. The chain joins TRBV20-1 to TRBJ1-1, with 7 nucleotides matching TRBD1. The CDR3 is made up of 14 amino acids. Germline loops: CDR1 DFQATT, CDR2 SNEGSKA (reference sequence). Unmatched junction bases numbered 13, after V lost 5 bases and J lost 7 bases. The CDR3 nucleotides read TGCAGTGCTTTCGACAGGGCGCTTAGAGGTGAAGCTTTCTTT. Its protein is CSAFDRALRGEAFF.

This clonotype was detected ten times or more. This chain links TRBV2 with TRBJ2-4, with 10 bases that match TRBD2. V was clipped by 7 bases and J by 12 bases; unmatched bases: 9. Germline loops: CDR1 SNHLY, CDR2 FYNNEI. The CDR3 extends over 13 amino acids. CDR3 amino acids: CASKRTSGRTQYF. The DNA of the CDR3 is TGTGCCAGCAAAAGGACTAGCGGCCGAACTCAGTACTTC.

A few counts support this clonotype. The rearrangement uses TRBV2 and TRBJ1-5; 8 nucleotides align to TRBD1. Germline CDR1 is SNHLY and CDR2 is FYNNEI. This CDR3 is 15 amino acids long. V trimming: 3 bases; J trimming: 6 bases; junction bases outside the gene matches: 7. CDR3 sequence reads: CASSDGRGPGQPQHF. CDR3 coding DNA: TGTGCCAGCAGTGACGGCAGGGGGCCAGGTCAGCCCCAGCATTTT.

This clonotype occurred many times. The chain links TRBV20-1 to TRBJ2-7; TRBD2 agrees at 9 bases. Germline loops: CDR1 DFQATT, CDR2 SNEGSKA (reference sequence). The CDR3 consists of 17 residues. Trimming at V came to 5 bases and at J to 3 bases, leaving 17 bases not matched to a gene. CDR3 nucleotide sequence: TGCAGTGCTTTTGCCGGCCTAGCGGGATATCTCGGCTACGAGCAGTACTTC. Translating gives CSAFAGLAGYLGYEQYF.

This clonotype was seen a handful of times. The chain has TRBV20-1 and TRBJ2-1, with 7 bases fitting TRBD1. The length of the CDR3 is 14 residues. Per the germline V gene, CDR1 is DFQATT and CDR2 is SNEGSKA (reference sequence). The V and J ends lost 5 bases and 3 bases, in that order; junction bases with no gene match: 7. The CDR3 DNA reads TGCAGTGCTGAGACAGGGTTGGACTACAATGAGCAGTTCTTC. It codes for CSAETGLDYNEQFF.

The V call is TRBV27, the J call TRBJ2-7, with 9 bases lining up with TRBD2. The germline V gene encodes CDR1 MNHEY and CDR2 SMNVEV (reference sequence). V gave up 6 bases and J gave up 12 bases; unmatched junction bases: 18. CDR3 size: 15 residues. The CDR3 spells CASRVTSGPSKRSYF. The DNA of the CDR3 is TGTGCCAGCAGGGTGACTAGCGGTCCGTCAAAGAGGTCGTACTTC.